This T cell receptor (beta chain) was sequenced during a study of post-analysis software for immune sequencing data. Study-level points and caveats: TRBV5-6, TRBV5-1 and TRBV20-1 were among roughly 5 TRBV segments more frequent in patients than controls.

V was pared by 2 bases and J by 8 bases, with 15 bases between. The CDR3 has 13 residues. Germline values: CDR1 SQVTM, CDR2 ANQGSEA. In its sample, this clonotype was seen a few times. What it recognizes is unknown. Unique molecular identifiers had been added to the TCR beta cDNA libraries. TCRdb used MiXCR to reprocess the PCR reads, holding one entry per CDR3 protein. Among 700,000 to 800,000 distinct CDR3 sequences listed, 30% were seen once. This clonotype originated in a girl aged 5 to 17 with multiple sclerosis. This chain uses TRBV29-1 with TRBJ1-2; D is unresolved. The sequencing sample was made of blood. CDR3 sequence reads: CSVEPGVGSGYTF. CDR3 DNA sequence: TGCAGCGTTGAACCAGGTGTGGGCTCCGGCTACACCTTC.